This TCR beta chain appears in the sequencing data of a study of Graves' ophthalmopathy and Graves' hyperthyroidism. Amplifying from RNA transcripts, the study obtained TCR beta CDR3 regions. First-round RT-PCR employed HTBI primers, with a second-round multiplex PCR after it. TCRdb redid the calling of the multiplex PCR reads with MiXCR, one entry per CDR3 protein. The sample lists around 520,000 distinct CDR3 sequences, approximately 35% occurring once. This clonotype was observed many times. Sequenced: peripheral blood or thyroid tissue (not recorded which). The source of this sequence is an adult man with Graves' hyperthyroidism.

The CDR3 bases are TGCAGTGCTAGCGCTGGTATGGGAAACACCATATATTTT. Protein sequence: CSASAGMGNTIYF. This chain connects TRBV20-1 to TRBJ1-3; D gene uncertain. The V gene lost 3 bases and the J gene lost 4 bases, with 10 bases spanning the gap. This CDR3 comprises 13 residues. The V gene's germline CDR1 is DFQATT and CDR2 SNEGSKA (reference sequence).